Each of the 3 T cell receptor beta chains below was sequenced from the same sample in a study of cytotoxic CD8 clonotypes in ibrutinib-treated CLL. Sequencing was performed with immunoSEQ multiplex PCR; in TCRdb, only in-frame clones are kept and a portion is missing. The data show some 200,000 clones, with 75% to 80% seen just once and over 9.5% held by the top ten. Source: PBMCs, taken after 12 months of ibrutinib treatment. Source of these receptors: a human donor with chronic lymphocytic leukemia.

The chain couples TRBV4-2 to TRBJ1-5; possibly TRBD1 for D (6 bases). Trimming stripped 0 bases from V and 5 bases from J, with 11 bases between. The CDR3 extends over 15 amino acids. CDR1 is LGHNA, CDR2 YNFKEQ, per germline. CDR3 nucleotides: TGTGCCAGCAGCCAAGATCGACAGGATTATCAGCCCCAGCATTTT. This codes for CASSQDRQDYQPQHF.

The J gene is TRBJ2-5, the V gene TRBV30; 8 nucleotides line up with TRBD1. The CDR3 has 15 residues. The germline V gene has CDR1 GTSNPN and CDR2 SVGIG (reference sequence). With V trimmed by 2 bases and J by 2 bases, 7 bases remained unmatched. The CDR3 DNA sequence: TGTGCCTGGAGTTTCGGACAGGGCCTTCAAGAGACCCAGTACTTC. Translation gives CAWSFGQGLQETQYF.

The CDR3 sequence: CASSLVPGYGNYGYTF. The CDR3 DNA is TGTGCCAGCAGCTTAGTGCCAGGGTACGGGAACTATGGCTACACCTTC. The chain has TRBV7-8 and TRBJ1-2; TRBD1 is a possible D gene (5 bases). V lost 1 base and J lost 2, with 14 bases in between. This CDR3 has 16 residues. The V gene's germline CDR1 is SGHVS and CDR2 FQNEAQ.